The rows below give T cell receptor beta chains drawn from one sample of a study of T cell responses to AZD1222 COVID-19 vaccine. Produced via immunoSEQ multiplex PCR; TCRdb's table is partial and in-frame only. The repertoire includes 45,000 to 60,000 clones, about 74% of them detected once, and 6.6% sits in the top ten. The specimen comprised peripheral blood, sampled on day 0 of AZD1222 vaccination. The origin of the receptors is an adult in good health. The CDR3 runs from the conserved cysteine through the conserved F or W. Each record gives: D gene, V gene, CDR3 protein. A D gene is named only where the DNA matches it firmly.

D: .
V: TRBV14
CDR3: CASSYRDWADTQYF

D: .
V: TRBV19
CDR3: CASKTGNSGANVLTF

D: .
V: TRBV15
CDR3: CATSRETGEGTKNIQYF

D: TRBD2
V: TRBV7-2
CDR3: CASSLRPGTSVNEQFF

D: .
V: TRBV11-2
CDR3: CASSWVGAGTGELFF

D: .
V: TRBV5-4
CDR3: CASSFTSHEQYF

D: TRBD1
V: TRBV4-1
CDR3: CASSQRTGLNYGYTF

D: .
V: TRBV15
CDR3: CATSMGPNTEAFF

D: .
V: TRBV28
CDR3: CASSSRNQPQHF

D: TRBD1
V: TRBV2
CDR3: CASRARAGGLPQHF

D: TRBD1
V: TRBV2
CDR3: CASRDTGGAEQYF

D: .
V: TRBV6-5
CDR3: CASRKDDEKLFF

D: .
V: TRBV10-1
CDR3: CARSERDTSNSPLHF

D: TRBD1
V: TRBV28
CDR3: CASSLGQGSSDTQYF

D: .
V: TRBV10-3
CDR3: CAISERAGGPFQHF

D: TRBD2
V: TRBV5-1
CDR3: CASSLTSGTSGSNEQFF

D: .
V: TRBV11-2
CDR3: CASSLAQWKTQYF